This TCR beta chain was sequenced during a study of response to subunit inactivated influenza vaccine. TCRdb passed the RT-PCR reads through MiXCR, listing each CDR3 protein once. The repertoire has hundreds of thousands of distinct CDR3 sequences, approximately 13% of them found once; the top ten carry around 6.5%. Study findings and constraints: The authors suggested that few new T cells are recruited per seasonal influenza vaccination.

CDR3 length equals 15 residues. V was cut by 4 bases and J by 1 base, with 12 bases left in between. Notes on this clonotype: Its antigen is undetermined.

The V call is TRBV12-3 or TRBV12-4, the J call TRBJ2-3; D is unresolved. The source is a man aged 50 to 59 who received an inactivated influenza vaccine. Sample: PBMCs from blood, taken 14 to 15 days before vaccination. This chain's CDR3 is CASSSYSSRTDTQYF. CDR3 in DNA: TGTGCCAGCAGTTCATACAGCAGCCGCACAGATACGCAGTATTTT.